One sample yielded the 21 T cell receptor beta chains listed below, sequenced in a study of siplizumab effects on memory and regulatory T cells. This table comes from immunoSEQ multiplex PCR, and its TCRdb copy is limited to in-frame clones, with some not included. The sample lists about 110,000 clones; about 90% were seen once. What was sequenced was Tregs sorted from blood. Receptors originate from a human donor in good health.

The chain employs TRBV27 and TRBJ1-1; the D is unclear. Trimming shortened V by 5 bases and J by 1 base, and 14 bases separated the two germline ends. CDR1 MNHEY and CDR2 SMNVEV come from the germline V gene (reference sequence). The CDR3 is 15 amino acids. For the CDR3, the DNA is TGTGCCAGCAGTCCCTACAATGTCCCGAACACTGAAGCTTTCTTT. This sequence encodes CASSPYNVPNTEAFF.

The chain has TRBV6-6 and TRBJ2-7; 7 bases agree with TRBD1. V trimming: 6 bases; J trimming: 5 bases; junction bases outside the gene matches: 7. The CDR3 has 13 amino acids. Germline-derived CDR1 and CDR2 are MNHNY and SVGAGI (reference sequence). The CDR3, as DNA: TGTGCCAGCAGAGAAGACAGGGTGCACGAGCAGTACTTC. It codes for CASREDRVHEQYF.

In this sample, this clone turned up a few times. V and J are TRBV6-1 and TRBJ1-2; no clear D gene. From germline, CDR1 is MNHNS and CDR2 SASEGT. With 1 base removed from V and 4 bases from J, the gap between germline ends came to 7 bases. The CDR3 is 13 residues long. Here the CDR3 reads CASSEVAGYGYTF. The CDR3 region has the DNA TGTGCCAGCAGTGAAGTTGCAGGCTATGGCTACACCTTC.

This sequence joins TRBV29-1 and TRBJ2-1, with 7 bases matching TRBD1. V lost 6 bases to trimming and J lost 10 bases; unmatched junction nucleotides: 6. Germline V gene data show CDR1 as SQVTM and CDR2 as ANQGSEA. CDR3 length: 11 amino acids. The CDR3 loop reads CSVTTGREQFF. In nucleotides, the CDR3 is TGCAGCGTCACGACAGGGAGAGAGCAGTTCTTC.

The CDR3 sequence is CASSLLRQAPQPQHF. Written as DNA, the CDR3 is TGTGCCAGCAGCTTGCTACGACAGGCCCCTCAGCCCCAGCATTTT. The chain uses TRBV7-2 and TRBJ1-5; possibly TRBD1 for D (6 bases). V was clipped by 3 bases and J by 6 bases, with 15 bases between them. The CDR3 sequence is 15 residues long. CDR1 is SGHTA and CDR2 is FQGNSA in the germline V gene.

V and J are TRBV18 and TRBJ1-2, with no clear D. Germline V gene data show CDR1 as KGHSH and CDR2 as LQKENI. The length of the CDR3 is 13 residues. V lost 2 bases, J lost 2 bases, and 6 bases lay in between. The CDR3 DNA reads TGTGCCAGCTCACCAACGGAGAACTATGGCTACACCTTC. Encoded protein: CASSPTENYGYTF. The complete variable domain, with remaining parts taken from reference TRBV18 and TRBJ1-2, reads NAGVMQNPRHLVRRRGQEARLRCSPMKGHSHVYWYRQLPEEGLKFMVYLQKENIIDESGMPKERFSAEFPKEGPSILRIQQVVRGDSAAYFCASSPTENYGYTFGSGTRLTVV.

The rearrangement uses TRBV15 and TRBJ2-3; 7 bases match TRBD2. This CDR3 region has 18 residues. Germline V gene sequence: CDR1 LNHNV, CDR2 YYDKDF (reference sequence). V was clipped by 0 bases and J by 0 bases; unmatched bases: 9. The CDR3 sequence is CATSRDPGTTASTDTQYF. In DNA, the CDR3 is TGTGCCACCAGCAGAGATCCAGGGACTACCGCTAGCACAGATACGCAGTATTTT.

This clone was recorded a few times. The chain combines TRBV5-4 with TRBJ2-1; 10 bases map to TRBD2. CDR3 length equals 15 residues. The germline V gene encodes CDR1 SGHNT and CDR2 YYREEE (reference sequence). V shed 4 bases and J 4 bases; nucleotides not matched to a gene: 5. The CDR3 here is CASSAGTSAYNEQFF. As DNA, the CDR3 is TGTGCCAGCAGCGCCGGGACTAGCGCGTACAATGAGCAGTTCTTC.

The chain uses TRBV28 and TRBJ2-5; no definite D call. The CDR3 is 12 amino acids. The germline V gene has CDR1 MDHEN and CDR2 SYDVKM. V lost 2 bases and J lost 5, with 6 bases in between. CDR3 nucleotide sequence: TGTGCCAGCAGTTTAAGAGAGGAGACCCAGTACTTC. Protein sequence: CASSLREETQYF.

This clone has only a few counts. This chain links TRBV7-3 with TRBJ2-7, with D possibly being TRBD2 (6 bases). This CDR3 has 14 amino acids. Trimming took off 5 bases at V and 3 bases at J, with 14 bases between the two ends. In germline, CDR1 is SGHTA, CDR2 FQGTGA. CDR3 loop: CASSPGRGGYEQYF. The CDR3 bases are TGTGCCAGCAGCCCAGGGCGGGGAGGCTACGAGCAGTACTTC.

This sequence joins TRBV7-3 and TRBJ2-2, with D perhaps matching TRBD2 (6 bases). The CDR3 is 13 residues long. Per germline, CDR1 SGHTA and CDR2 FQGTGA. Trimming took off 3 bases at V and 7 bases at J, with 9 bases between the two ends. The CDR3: CASSFGGRGELFF. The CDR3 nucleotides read TGTGCCAGCAGCTTCGGGGGTCGCGGGGAGCTGTTTTTT.

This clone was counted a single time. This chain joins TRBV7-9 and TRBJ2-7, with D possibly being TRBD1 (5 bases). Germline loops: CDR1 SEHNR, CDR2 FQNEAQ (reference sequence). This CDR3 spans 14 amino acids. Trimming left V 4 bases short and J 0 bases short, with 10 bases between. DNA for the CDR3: TGTGCCAGCAGCTACCACAGGAACTCCTACGAGCAGTACTTC. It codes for CASSYHRNSYEQYF.

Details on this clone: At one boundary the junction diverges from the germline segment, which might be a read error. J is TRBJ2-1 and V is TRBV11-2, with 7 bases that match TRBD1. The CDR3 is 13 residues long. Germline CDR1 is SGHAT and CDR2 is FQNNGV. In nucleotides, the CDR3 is TGTGCCAGCAGCATAGACAGGGCCAATGAGCAGTTCTTC. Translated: CASSIDRANEQFF.

The CDR3 DNA reads TGTGCCAGCTCACCAGTTTCCACAAACTACGACGAGCAGTACTTC. Protein: CASSPVSTNYDEQYF. The chain carries TRBV18 and TRBJ2-7; D is uncertain. Trimming left V 2 bases short and J 5 bases short, with 16 bases between. The CDR3 spans 15 residues. Germline-derived CDR1 and CDR2 are KGHSH and LQKENI.

The CDR3 DNA reads TGTGCCAGCAGAAAACCTGGAGGGGTGAACACTGAAGCTTTCTTT. It codes for CASRKPGGVNTEAFF. The V call is TRBV28, the J call TRBJ1-1, with D perhaps TRBD1 (5 bases). Per germline, CDR1 MDHEN and CDR2 SYDVKM. The V end lost 6 bases, the J end lost 0 bases, and 14 bases lay between the germline ends. This CDR3 spans 15 amino acids.

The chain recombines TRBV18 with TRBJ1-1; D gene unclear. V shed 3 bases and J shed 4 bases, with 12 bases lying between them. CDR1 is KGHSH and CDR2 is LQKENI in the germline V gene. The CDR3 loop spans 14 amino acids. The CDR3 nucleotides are TGTGCCAGCTCACCCCCCCGGGATGGCACTGAAGCTTTCTTT. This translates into CASSPPRDGTEAFF.

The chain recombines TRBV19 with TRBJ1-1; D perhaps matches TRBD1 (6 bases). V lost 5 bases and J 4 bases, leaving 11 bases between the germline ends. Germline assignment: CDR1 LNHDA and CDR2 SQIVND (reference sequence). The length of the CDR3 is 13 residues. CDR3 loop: CASSSLRGTEAFF. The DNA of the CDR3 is TGTGCCAGTAGTTCACTCAGGGGCACTGAAGCTTTCTTT.

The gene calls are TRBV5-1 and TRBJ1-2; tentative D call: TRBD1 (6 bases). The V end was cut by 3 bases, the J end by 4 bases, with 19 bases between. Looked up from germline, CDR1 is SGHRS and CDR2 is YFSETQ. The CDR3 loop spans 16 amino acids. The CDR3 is CASSSDKTGLGYGYTF. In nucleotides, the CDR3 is TGCGCCAGCAGCTCAGACAAGACAGGTTTGGGCTATGGCTACACCTTC.

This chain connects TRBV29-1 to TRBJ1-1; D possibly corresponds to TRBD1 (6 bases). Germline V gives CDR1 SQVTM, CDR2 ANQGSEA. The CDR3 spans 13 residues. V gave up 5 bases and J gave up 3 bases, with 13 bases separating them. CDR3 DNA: TGCAGCGTTACACAACAGGGATACACTGAAGCTTTCTTT. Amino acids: CSVTQQGYTEAFF.

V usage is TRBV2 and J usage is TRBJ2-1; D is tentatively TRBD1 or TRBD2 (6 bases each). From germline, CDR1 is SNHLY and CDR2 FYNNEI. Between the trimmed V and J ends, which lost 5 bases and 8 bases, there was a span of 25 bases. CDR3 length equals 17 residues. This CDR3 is CASSSLLLAGGGHEQFF. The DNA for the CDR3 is TGTGCCAGCAGTTCCTTACTACTAGCCGGGGGCGGCCATGAGCAGTTCTTC.

CDR3 sequence (DNA): TGTGCCAGCAGCGTAGCTTTCGGGTTCCAAGAGACCCAGTACTTC. This gives the protein CASSVAFGFQETQYF. The chain has TRBV9 and TRBJ2-5; no definite D call. Trimming took off 0 bases at V and 1 base at J, with 10 bases between the two ends. This CDR3 region has 15 residues. Per the germline V gene, CDR1 is SGDLS and CDR2 is YYNGEE. Based on the CDR3 plus reference TRBV9 and TRBJ2-5, the full variable domain is DSGVTQTPKHLITATGQRVTLRCSPRSGDLSVYWYQQSLDQGLQFLIQYYNGEERAKGNILERFSAQQFPDLHSELNLSSLELGDSALYFCASSVAFGFQETQYFGPGTRLLVL.